The 26 T cell receptor beta chains given below trace back to one sample, sequenced in a study of T cells in Graves' hyperthyroidism and ophthalmopathy. Researchers amplified the TCR beta CDR3 regions from RNA transcripts. HTBI primers were the set used in a first-round RT-PCR of the TCR CDR3. TCRdb recomputed calls from the multiplex PCR reads with MiXCR, one row per CDR3 protein. Seen here are roughly 180,000 distinct CDR3 sequences, about 9.4% observed once, and the top ten hold approximately 20%. What was sequenced was blood. The receptors here all came from a woman in her late teens or twenties with Graves' hyperthyroidism that later progressed to Graves' ophthalmopathy.

This clonotype has at least ten counts. V and J are TRBV12-3 or TRBV12-4 and TRBJ1-3; 7 nucleotides agree with TRBD1. The CDR3 runs to 15 residues. J gave up 0 bases and V 4 bases, and 3 bases lay outside the gene matches. The CDR3 region is CASSSTGPSGNTIYF. CDR3 bases: TGTGCCAGCAGTTCGACAGGGCCCTCTGGAAACACCATATATTTT.

This clonotype was counted at least ten times. The rearrangement joins TRBV12-3 or TRBV12-4 to TRBJ2-7, with a weak D call TRBD1 (6 bases). The CDR3 is 14 amino acids. Trimming stripped 2 bases from V and 2 bases from J, with 10 bases between. The CDR3 DNA reads TGTGCCAGCAGTTTATTTGGGGGCCCCTACGAGCAGTACTTC. Translated, it gives CASSLFGGPYEQYF.

Concerning this clonotype itself: With a much larger clone just one base away, this may be a read error. The gene calls are TRBV7-3 and TRBJ2-7; 8 bases are shared with TRBD1. This CDR3 contains 16 residues. Germline V gene sequence: CDR1 SGHTA, CDR2 FQGTGA. With V trimmed by 1 base and J by 2 bases, 7 bases remained unmatched. The CDR3 loop is CASSLIWTGSTYEQYF. In nucleotides, the CDR3 is TGTGCCAGCAGCTTAATATGGACAGGGTCCACCTACGAGCAGTACTTC.

This clonotype has at least ten counts. This chain's CDR3 is CASSTGVHNEQFF. The CDR3 DNA reads as TGTGCCAGTAGCACAGGGGTCCACAATGAGCAGTTCTTC. The V gene is TRBV19, the J gene TRBJ2-1; 7 bases agree with TRBD1. The CDR3 covers 13 residues. The V segment lost 6 bases and the J segment 5 bases; nucleotides outside the gene matches: 4. Per the germline V gene, CDR1 is LNHDA and CDR2 is SQIVND (reference sequence).

This clonotype was seen ten or more times. This rearrangement joins TRBV6-1 to TRBJ2-3; D is possibly TRBD2 (6 bases). In germline, CDR1 is MNHNS, CDR2 SASEGT. The CDR3 runs 18 residues. Trimming took off 5 bases at V and 4 bases at J, with 25 bases between the two ends. The CDR3: CASSYGLEQGGTADTQYF. Written as DNA, the CDR3 is TGTGCCAGCAGTTATGGGTTGGAGCAGGGAGGTACAGCAGATACGCAGTATTTT.

A few counts support this clonotype. V usage is TRBV7-9 and J usage is TRBJ1-2, with D maybe TRBD1 (6 bases). The CDR3 spans 13 residues. The V gene lost 0 bases and the J gene lost 6 bases, with 8 bases spanning the gap. The germline gives CDR1 SEHNR, CDR2 FQNEAQ (reference sequence). CDR3 DNA: TGTGCCAGCAGCTTAGCAGGGGGGAATGGCTACACCTTC. As protein: CASSLAGGNGYTF.

This clonotype ranks as medium-sized (0.01 to 0.1%). The chain joins TRBV6-1 to TRBJ1-2; D is possibly TRBD1 (5 bases). The V and J ends lost 7 bases and 8 bases respectively, with 23 bases between them. The CDR3 extends over 15 amino acids. Germline V CDR1 and CDR2: MNHNS, SASEGT. The CDR3 protein is CASILLPGGFEGYTF. The CDR3 DNA is TGTGCCAGCATCCTACTCCCTGGGGGGTTTGAAGGCTACACCTTC.

This clonotype has ten or more counts. V usage is TRBV2 and J usage is TRBJ1-4; possible D gene TRBD1, 6 bases. This CDR3 is built from 14 residues. The V gene lost 4 bases and the J gene lost 8 bases, with 14 bases spanning the gap. CDR1 is SNHLY and CDR2 is FYNNEI in the germline V gene. This CDR3 is CASSGGRSEEKLFF. DNA for the CDR3: TGTGCCAGCAGTGGGGGGCGAAGTGAAGAAAAACTGTTTTTT.

Regarding this clonotype: With a much larger clone just one base away, this may be a read error. The chain is built from TRBV19 and TRBJ2-7; 7 nucleotides align to TRBD2. This CDR3 comprises 13 residues. After removal of 8 bases from V and 4 bases from J, the junction contained 8 bases not matched to a gene. Germline V gene lookup returns CDR1 LNHDA and CDR2 SQIVND (reference sequence). The CDR3 sequence is CASEDGGGYEQYF. The DNA of the CDR3 is TGTGCCAGTGAAGACGGGGGAGGGTACGAGCAGTACTTC.

The chain combines TRBV6-1 with TRBJ2-6; D gene ambiguous. Germline CDR1 and CDR2: MNHNS and SASEGT. This CDR3 is 15 amino acids long. Trimming left V 6 bases short and J 2 bases short, with 11 bases between. CDR3 protein: CASRAVSTGANVLTF. In DNA, the CDR3 is TGTGCCAGCAGGGCGGTAAGCACTGGGGCCAACGTCCTGACTTTC.

This clonotype was detected ten times or more. This sequence joins TRBV5-1 and TRBJ2-7; 7 nucleotides line up with TRBD2. With 4 bases clipped from V and 6 bases from J, the junction kept 10 bases outside the gene matches. The CDR3 length is 14 residues. CDR1 is SGHRS and CDR2 is YFSETQ in the germline V gene. CDR3 bases: TGCGCCAGCAGCCGGGTAGGGCGGGAGAGCGAGCAGTACTTC. Its translation is CASSRVGRESEQYF.

This clonotype came up many times. The chain joins TRBV27 to TRBJ1-1; D is uncertain. The CDR3 runs 16 residues. Germline V lookup: CDR1 MNHEY, CDR2 SMNVEV (reference sequence). Trimming cost V 1 base and J 1 base, with 13 bases left between them. The CDR3 DNA reads TGTGCCAGCAGTTTATATGTTCCTAGAAAGAACACTGAAGCTTTCTTT. Its protein is CASSLYVPRKNTEAFF.

In this sample, this clonotype turned up a few times. The chain combines TRBV13 with TRBJ1-3, with D possibly matching TRBD1 (5 bases). CDR1 and CDR2 from the germline V gene are PRHDT and FYEKMQ (reference sequence). Deletions cut 5 bases from V and 2 bases from J, with 31 bases between. CDR3 length: 21 residues. This chain's CDR3 is CASSVGVYYVGPDATGNTIYF. The CDR3 DNA is TGTGCCAGCAGCGTGGGCGTCTACTACGTGGGGCCGGACGCTACTGGAAACACCATATATTTT.

The sample holds many counts of this clonotype. J is TRBJ1-3 and V is TRBV6-1, with TRBD1 as a possible D gene (6 bases). Germline CDR1 and CDR2: MNHNS and SASEGT. V lost 6 bases and J lost 2, with 14 bases in between. The CDR3 has 15 amino acids. CDR3 DNA sequence: TGTGCCAGCAGCCTAAGTTGGGGGCCTGGAAACACCATATATTTT. Amino acids: CASSLSWGPGNTIYF.

This clonotype showed up many times. V is TRBV10-3 and J is TRBJ1-2, with no clear D. The CDR3 extends over 15 amino acids. Per germline, CDR1 ENHRY and CDR2 SYGVKD. V was cut by 3 bases and J by 4 bases, with 15 bases left in between. This CDR3 is CAISDLQTKLYGYTF. The CDR3 nucleotides read TGTGCCATCAGTGATTTACAAACTAAACTCTATGGCTACACCTTC.

The chain has TRBV9 and TRBJ2-1; no firm D call. The V end lost 0 bases, the J end lost 7 bases, and 5 bases lay between the germline ends. CDR1 and CDR2 from the germline V gene are SGDLS and YYNGEE. The CDR3 runs 12 residues. The CDR3 here is CASSVDANEQFF. CDR3 DNA: TGTGCCAGCAGCGTAGACGCGAATGAGCAGTTCTTC.

This clonotype was found many times. The chain combines TRBV28 with TRBJ1-6; 7 bases fit TRBD1. V lost 4 bases, J lost 7 bases, and 4 bases stayed unmatched. The CDR3 extends over 14 amino acids. Looked up from germline, CDR1 is MDHEN and CDR2 is SYDVKM. The CDR3 nucleotides read TGTGCCAGCAGTTCCGGGACAGCCAATTCACCCCTCCACTTT. Amino acids: CASSSGTANSPLHF. The whole variable domain, filled in from reference TRBV28 and TRBJ1-6, reads DVKVTQSSRYLVKRTGEKVFLECVQDMDHENMFWYRQDPGLGLRLIYFSYDVKMKEKGDIPEGYSVSREKKERFSLILESASTNQTSMYLCASSSGTANSPLHFGNGTRLTVT.

This clonotype showed up many times. This rearrangement joins TRBV3-1 to TRBJ2-1; possibly TRBD2 for D (5 bases). V lost 6 bases and J lost 0, with 12 bases in between. CDR3 length: 15 amino acids. Germline values: CDR1 LGHDT, CDR2 YNNKEL (reference sequence). The CDR3 reads CASRWTGSSYNEQFF. The CDR3 DNA sequence: TGTGCCAGCAGATGGACGGGGAGCTCCTACAATGAGCAGTTCTTC.

Many counts were recorded for this clonotype. The CDR3 nucleotides read TGTGCCACCGGACAGGGGGAGACCCAGTACTTC. Its translation is CATGQGETQYF. The V gene is TRBV19, the J gene TRBJ2-5; 9 positions agree with TRBD1. This CDR3 comprises 11 residues. Germline V lookup: CDR1 LNHDA, CDR2 SQIVND (reference sequence). V shed 10 bases, J shed 5 bases, and the junction held 2 bases outside the gene matches. The complete variable domain, with remaining parts taken from reference TRBV19 and TRBJ2-5, reads DGGITQSPKYLFRKEGQNVTLSCEQNLNHDAMYWYRQDPGQGLRLIYYSQIVNDFQKGDIAEGYSVSREKKESFPLTVTSAQKNPTAFYLCATGQGETQYFGPGTRLLVL.

This clonotype was seen at least ten times. The V gene is TRBV11-3, the J gene TRBJ2-7, with 7 bases identical to TRBD2. Germline V gives CDR1 SGHNT, CDR2 YENEEA. Trimming removed 3 bases from V and 4 bases from J; junction bases left unmatched: 3. This CDR3 has 13 amino acids. In nucleotides, the CDR3 is TGTGCCAGCAGCTTGGGGCGGGAGTACGAGCAGTACTTC. Protein: CASSLGREYEQYF.

This clonotype was detected only a few times. V is TRBV30 and J is TRBJ2-2; 9 nucleotides align to TRBD1. Losses at the gene ends were 3 bases for V and 6 bases for J; bases not matched to a gene: 5. There are 14 residues in the CDR3. CDR1 is GTSNPN, CDR2 SVGIG, per germline (reference sequence). Here the CDR3 reads CAWSTGGISGELFF. The CDR3 nucleotides read TGTGCCTGGAGCACAGGGGGCATCTCCGGGGAGCTGTTTTTT.

This clonotype was detected many times. The V gene is TRBV24-1, the J gene TRBJ2-1; 10 bases match TRBD2. Germline V gene data show CDR1 as KGHDR and CDR2 as SFDVKD. Trimming took 4 bases from V and 10 from J; bases not matched to a gene: 15. The CDR3 consists of 17 residues. The CDR3 loop is CATSDSWGLAIVGEQFF. CDR3 nucleotides: TGTGCCACCAGTGACTCCTGGGGACTAGCGATAGTAGGAGAGCAGTTCTTC.

The sample holds a few counts of this clonotype. The rearrangement joins TRBV11-2 to TRBJ2-5; 7 nucleotides agree with TRBD1. Germline CDR1 and CDR2: SGHAT and FQNNGV. V lost 3 bases and J lost 7; bases outside the gene matches: 11. The CDR3 length is 15 residues. CDR3 in DNA: TGTGCCAGCAGCTTTTCGGACAGGACAATGGCGACCCAGTACTTC. Protein sequence: CASSFSDRTMATQYF. Full variable domain (missing parts from reference TRBV11-2 and TRBJ2-5): EAGVAQSPRYKIIEKRQSVAFWCNPISGHATLYWYQQILGQGPKLLIQFQNNGVVDDSQLPKDRFSAERLKGVDSTLKIQPAKLEDSAVYLCASSFSDRTMATQYFGPGTRLLVL.

This clonotype was counted ten times or more. CDR3: CASSTDGNEKLFF. The CDR3 region has the DNA TGTGCCAGCAGCACGGACGGGAATGAAAAACTGTTTTTT. The chain has TRBV11-2 and TRBJ1-4; no reliable D call. This CDR3 is built from 13 residues. The V gene lost 5 bases and the J gene lost 5 bases, with 9 bases spanning the gap. Germline V gene data show CDR1 as SGHAT and CDR2 as FQNNGV.

This clonotype was detected ten times or more. This chain uses TRBV28 with TRBJ1-2; D perhaps matches TRBD1 (5 bases). There are 12 residues in the CDR3. Trimming removed 4 bases from V and 12 bases from J, with 15 bases in between. Germline CDR1 and CDR2: MDHEN and SYDVKM. The CDR3 loop reads CASSSRTGPHTF. The DNA for the CDR3 is TGTGCCAGCAGTTCCCGGACGGGGCCCCACACCTTC.

This clonotype was seen many times. The chain employs TRBV30 and TRBJ1-1, with D unclear. Per the germline V gene, CDR1 is GTSNPN and CDR2 is SVGIG (reference sequence). The CDR3 consists of 16 residues. V was cut by 0 bases and J by 4 bases, with 18 bases left in between. CDR3 sequence: CAWSVWGGVESTEAFF. The CDR3 nucleotides read TGTGCCTGGAGTGTTTGGGGTGGGGTAGAAAGCACTGAAGCTTTCTTT.